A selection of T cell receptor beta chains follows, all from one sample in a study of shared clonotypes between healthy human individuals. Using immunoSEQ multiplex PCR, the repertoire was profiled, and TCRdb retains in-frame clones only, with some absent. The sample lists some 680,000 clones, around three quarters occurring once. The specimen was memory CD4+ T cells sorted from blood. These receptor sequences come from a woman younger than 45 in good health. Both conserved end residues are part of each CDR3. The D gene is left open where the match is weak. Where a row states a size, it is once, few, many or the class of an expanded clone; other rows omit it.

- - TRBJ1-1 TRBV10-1 CASSEQEFSEAFF TGCGCCAGCAGCGAACAGGAGTTCTCTGAAGCTTTCTTT
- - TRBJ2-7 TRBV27 CASSPDPLRLAEQYF TGTGCCAGCAGTCCCGACCCGCTCCGTTTGGCCGAGCAGTACTTC
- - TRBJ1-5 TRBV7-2 CASSLSVLGNQPQHF TGTGCCAGCAGCTTATCGGTCCTAGGCAATCAGCCCCAGCATTTT
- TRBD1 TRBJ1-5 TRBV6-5 CASRGQGVGNQPQHF TGTGCCAGCAGGGGCCAGGGGGTTGGCAATCAGCCCCAGCATTTT
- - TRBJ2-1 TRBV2 CASSGDHRVWQFF TGTGCCAGCAGTGGTGATCACAGGGTGTGGCAGTTCTTC
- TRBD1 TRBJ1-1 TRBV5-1 CASSLGGQGGTEAFF TGCGCCAGCAGCTTGGGCGGACAGGGAGGCACTGAAGCTTTCTTT
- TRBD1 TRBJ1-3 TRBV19 CASTSGQAGNTIYF TGTGCCAGTACCTCAGGACAGGCTGGAAACACCATATATTTT
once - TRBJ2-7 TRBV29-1 CSVRRDPNSHEQYF TGCAGCGTGCGCCGGGACCCAAACAGCCACGAGCAGTACTTC
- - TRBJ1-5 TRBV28 CASSLFAGAYQPQHF TGTGCCAGCAGTTTATTCGCAGGGGCCTATCAGCCCCAGCATTTT
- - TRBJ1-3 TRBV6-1 CAWGEAAGNTIYF TGTGCCTGGGGGGAAGCGGCGGGAAACACCATATATTTT
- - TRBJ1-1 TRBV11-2 CASSLVVTVGEAFF TGTGCCAGCAGCTTAGTAGTCACAGTCGGTGAAGCTTTCTTT
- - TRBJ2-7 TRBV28 CASSLPGFEQYF TGTGCCAGCAGTTTGCCAGGGTTCGAGCAGTACTTC
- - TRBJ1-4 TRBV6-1 CASSNIRATNEKLFF TGTGCCAGCAGTAACATCAGGGCAACTAATGAAAAACTGTTTTTT
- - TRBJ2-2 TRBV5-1 CASGGTFRARELFF TGCGCCAGCGGCGGGACCTTCCGCGCCCGGGAGCTGTTTTTT
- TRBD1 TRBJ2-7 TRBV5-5 CASSLTGYEQYF TGTGCCAGCAGCCTGACAGGGTACGAGCAGTACTTC
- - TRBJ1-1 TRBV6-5 CASSESGGTEAFF TGTGCCAGCAGTGAATCGGGGGGTACTGAAGCTTTCTTT
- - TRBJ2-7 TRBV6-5 CASRRPGTGEQYF TGTGCCAGCAGGCGTCCCGGGACGGGCGAGCAGTACTTC
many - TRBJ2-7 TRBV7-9 CASSLAQSRETLYF TGTGCCAGCAGCTTAGCGCAGTCCAGGGAGACGCTGTACTTC
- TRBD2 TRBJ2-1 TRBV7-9 CASSPGLAGGTSYNEQFF TGTGCCAGCAGCCCGGGACTAGCGGGAGGGACGTCCTACAATGAGCAGTTCTTC
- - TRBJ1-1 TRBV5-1 CASSLVAGNTEAFF TGCGCCAGCAGCTTGGTAGCCGGGAACACTGAAGCTTTCTTT
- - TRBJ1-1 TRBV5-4 CASSNTVASRAFF TGTGCCAGCAGTAACACTGTGGCGAGTCGCGCTTTCTTT
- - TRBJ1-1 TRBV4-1 CASSQESGLWTEAFF TGCGCCAGCAGCCAAGAATCAGGGTTGTGGACTGAAGCTTTCTTT
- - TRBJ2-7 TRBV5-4 CASSPSATMGFGEQYF TGTGCCAGCAGCCCTTCCGCAACTATGGGTTTCGGCGAGCAGTACTTC
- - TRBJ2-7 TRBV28 CASIPGRGDEQYF TGTGCCAGCATCCCCGGGAGAGGCGACGAGCAGTACTTC
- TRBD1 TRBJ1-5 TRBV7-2 CASSYGTGRQPQHF TGTGCCAGCAGCTATGGGACAGGAAGGCAGCCCCAGCATTTT
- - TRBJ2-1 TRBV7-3 CASSDQKGHEQFF TGTGCCAGCTCGGATCAGAAAGGTCATGAGCAGTTCTTC
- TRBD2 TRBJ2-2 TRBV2 CASKVLAGEVGELFF TGTGCCAGCAAAGTGCTAGCGGGAGAGGTCGGGGAGCTGTTTTTT
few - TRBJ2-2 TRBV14 CASSQDASSGELFF TGTGCCAGCAGCCAAGACGCTAGCTCTGGGGAGCTGTTTTTT
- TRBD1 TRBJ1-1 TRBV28 CASALGQTNTEAFF TGTGCCTCAGCCCTGGGACAGACTAACACTGAAGCTTTCTTT
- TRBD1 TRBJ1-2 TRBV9 CASSPRQGPNYGYTF TGTGCCAGCAGCCCCAGACAGGGGCCGAACTATGGCTACACCTTC
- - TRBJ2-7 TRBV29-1 CSVDGIPDYEQYF TGCAGCGTTGATGGCATCCCTGACTACGAGCAGTACTTC
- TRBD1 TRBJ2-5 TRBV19 CASRGQGTETQYF TGTGCCAGTAGGGGACAGGGGACTGAGACCCAGTACTTC
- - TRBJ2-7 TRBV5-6 CASSLDGQSYEQYF TGTGCCAGCAGCTTAGATGGACAGTCCTACGAGCAGTACTTC
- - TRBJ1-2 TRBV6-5 CASSQENSNYGYTF TGTGCCAGCAGTCAGGAAAACTCTAACTATGGCTACACCTTC
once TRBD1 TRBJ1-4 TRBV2 CASRNRGSLTNEKLFF TGTGCCAGCAGAAACAGGGGGTCGCTAACTAATGAAAAACTGTTTTTT
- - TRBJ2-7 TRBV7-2 CASSLVRLYEQYF TGTGCCAGCAGCTTAGTCCGGCTTTACGAGCAGTACTTC
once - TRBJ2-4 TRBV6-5 CASSYSTAKNIQYF TGTGCCAGCAGTTACTCGACTGCCAAAAACATTCAGTACTTC